Listed below are T cell receptor beta chains from one sample, sequenced in a study of cytomegalovirus exposure and HLA in healthy donors. The protocol was immunoSEQ multiplex PCR, while the TCRdb copy is restricted to in-frame clones and leaves out a portion. The sample holds some 210,000 clones, around four fifths seen once. Sequencing was done on a sample of PBMCs. Source of these receptors: a woman between 50 and 59 years old in good health and CMV-seropositive. Each CDR3 is given with its conserved first and last residue. The D gene is left open where the match is weak. Size tells how often a clone was seen (once, few, many) or the class of an expanded clone, and some rows leave it out.

cdr3_nt | cdr3_aa | d_call | v_call | clone_size | j_call
TGCGCCAGCAGCTTGACAGGGGGTTCTCAGCCCCAGCATTTT | CASSLTGGSQPQHF | TRBD1 | TRBV5-1 | few | TRBJ1-5
TGTGCTAGTGGTTTGACAGTTAGGGGGGGGGTTGGGTTAATGGCTGAAGCTTTCTTT | CASGLTVRGGVGLMAEAFF | . | TRBV12-5 | . | TRBJ1-1
TGTGCCAGCAGTTACGTCCAGTCTAGCACAGATACGCAGTATTTT | CASSYVQSSTDTQYF | . | TRBV6-6 | . | TRBJ2-3
TGTGCCAGCTCACCACCGGCGGGACAGGGTGAACAGCCCCAGCATTTT | CASSPPAGQGEQPQHF | TRBD1 | TRBV18 | . | TRBJ1-5
TGTGCCAGCAGTTTCCAGGGCCCAGGCACTGAAGCTTTCTTT | CASSFQGPGTEAFF | . | TRBV27 | . | TRBJ1-1
TGTGCCAGCAGTGAAGGACCTAGCGCGGCCACAGATACGCAGTATTTT | CASSEGPSAATDTQYF | . | TRBV2 | . | TRBJ2-3
TGTGCCAGCAGTGGCGGACAGGGTCGTTGGTCACCCCTCCACTTT | CASSGGQGRWSPLHF | TRBD1 | TRBV27 | . | TRBJ1-6
TGCGCCAGCAGCCCCGAGGGGGGCGGGGGGGCGAATGAGCAGTTCTTC | CASSPEGGGGANEQFF | TRBD2 | TRBV5-1 | . | TRBJ2-1
TGTGCCAGCACTCCGGGACTAGCGGAAACGGAAGAGCAGTTCTTC | CASTPGLAETEEQFF | TRBD2 | TRBV9 | . | TRBJ2-1
TGCGCCAGCAGCCAAGAGTTTGGGGAGGGACTTAACTATGGCTACACCTTC | CASSQEFGEGLNYGYTF | . | TRBV4-3 | . | TRBJ1-2
TGTGCCATCAGTGATGCAGGATCAAGTGTCTACGAGCAGTACTTC | CAISDAGSSVYEQYF | . | TRBV10-3 | . | TRBJ2-7
TGTGCCAGCAGGACCGGGACAGGGGGGAAAGCTTTCTTT | CASRTGTGGKAFF | TRBD1 | TRBV6-4 | . | TRBJ1-1
TGTGCCAGCAGTTACGGGACATGGTCCGGGGCCAACGTCCTGACTTTC | CASSYGTWSGANVLTF | . | TRBV6-6 | . | TRBJ2-6
TGTGCCAGCTCACCACCGAAAGGACTAGCCAACATTCAGTACTTC | CASSPPKGLANIQYF | TRBD2 | TRBV18 | once | TRBJ2-4
TGCAGTGCTGACAGGGGGAATGAGCAGTTCTTC | CSADRGNEQFF | TRBD1 | TRBV20-1 | . | TRBJ2-1
TGTGCCAGCAGTTTACGGCAGACTAGCTATGGCTACACCTTC | CASSLRQTSYGYTF | . | TRBV28 | . | TRBJ1-2
TGTGCCAGCAGCTTAGTTTTCCCCGGGACTAGTAAGGGAAATACGCAGTATTTT | CASSLVFPGTSKGNTQYF | TRBD2 | TRBV7-2 | . | TRBJ2-3
TGTGCCACCGGGCTGTGGGGCGGCACCGGGGAGCTGTTTTTT | CATGLWGGTGELFF | . | TRBV15 | . | TRBJ2-2
TGTGCCAGCAGCTTACCGGATTGGGCAAACTATGGCTACACCTTC | CASSLPDWANYGYTF | . | TRBV7-2 | . | TRBJ1-2
TGCGCCAGCAGCAGACAGGTCCCCTACAATGAGCAGTTCTTC | CASSRQVPYNEQFF | . | TRBV10-1 | . | TRBJ2-1
TGTGCCAGCAGCTTAGGACAAACCACCGGGGAGCTGTTTTTT | CASSLGQTTGELFF | . | TRBV7-3 | . | TRBJ2-2
TGTGCCAGTAGTATGGGCGGGACAGGGATTGAGAATGAAAAACTGTTTTTT | CASSMGGTGIENEKLFF | TRBD1 | TRBV19 | . | TRBJ1-4
TGTGCCAGCAGCTTGCGGGCAGGGGGCCACGAGACCCAGTACTTC | CASSLRAGGHETQYF | TRBD1 | TRBV5-4 | . | TRBJ2-5
TGCGCCAGCAGCCAAGGGCTGCTAGCGGGCTACGAGCAGTACTTC | CASSQGLLAGYEQYF | TRBD2 | TRBV4-3 | few | TRBJ2-7
TGTGCCAGCACCCCGTCTAGCGTGACTTTCTCCTACGAGCAGTACTTC | CASTPSSVTFSYEQYF | . | TRBV7-2 | once | TRBJ2-7
TGCGCCAGCAGCAAAGGGGGGGGGCCTAGCACAGATACGCAGTATTTT | CASSKGGGPSTDTQYF | . | TRBV5-1 | . | TRBJ2-3
TGTGCCAGCAGTGCCCAACCAGGGCACGAGCAGTACTTC | CASSAQPGHEQYF | . | TRBV6-5 | once | TRBJ2-7
TGTGCCAGCACCAGACTGGGACAGAGCTTTACCTATGGCTACACCTTC | CASTRLGQSFTYGYTF | TRBD1 | TRBV27 | . | TRBJ1-2
TGTGCCATCAGTGAGCGTGACAGCAATAATTCACCCCTCCACTTT | CAISERDSNNSPLHF | . | TRBV10-3 | . | TRBJ1-6
TGTGCCAGCAGCGTCGGGACAGGGTCTGGAAACACCATATATTTT | CASSVGTGSGNTIYF | TRBD1 | TRBV9 | . | TRBJ1-3
TGTGCCAGCAGCATAAACGGGGACTCCTACGAGCAGTACTTC | CASSINGDSYEQYF | . | TRBV9 | . | TRBJ2-7